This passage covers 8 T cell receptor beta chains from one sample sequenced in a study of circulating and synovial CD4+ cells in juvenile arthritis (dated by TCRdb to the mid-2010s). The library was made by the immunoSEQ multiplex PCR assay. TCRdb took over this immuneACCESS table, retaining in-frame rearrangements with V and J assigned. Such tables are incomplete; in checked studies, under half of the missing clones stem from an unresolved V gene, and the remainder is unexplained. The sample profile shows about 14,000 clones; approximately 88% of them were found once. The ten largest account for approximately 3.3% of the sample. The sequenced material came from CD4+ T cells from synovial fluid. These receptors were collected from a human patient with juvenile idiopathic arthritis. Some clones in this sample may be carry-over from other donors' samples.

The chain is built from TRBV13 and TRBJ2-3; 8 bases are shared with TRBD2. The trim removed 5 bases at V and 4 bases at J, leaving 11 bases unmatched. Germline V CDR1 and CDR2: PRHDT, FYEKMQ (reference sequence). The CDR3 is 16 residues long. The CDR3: CASSRPGGYGPDTQYF. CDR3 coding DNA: TGTGCCAGCAGCCGGCCGGGGGGGTATGGCCCAGATACGCAGTATTTT.

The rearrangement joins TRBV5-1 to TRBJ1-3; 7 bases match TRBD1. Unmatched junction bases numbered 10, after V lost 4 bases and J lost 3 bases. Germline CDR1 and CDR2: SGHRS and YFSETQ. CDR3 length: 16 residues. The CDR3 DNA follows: TGCGCCAGCAGCCCCAATATAGGGGGCGGTGGAAACACCATATATTTT. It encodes CASSPNIGGGGNTIYF.

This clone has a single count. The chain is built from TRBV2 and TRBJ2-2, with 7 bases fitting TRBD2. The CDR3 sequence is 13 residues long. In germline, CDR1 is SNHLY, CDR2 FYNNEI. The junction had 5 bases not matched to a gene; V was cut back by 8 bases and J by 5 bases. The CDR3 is CASRTSRTGELFF. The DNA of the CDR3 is TGTGCCAGCCGGACTAGTCGGACCGGGGAGCTGTTTTTT.

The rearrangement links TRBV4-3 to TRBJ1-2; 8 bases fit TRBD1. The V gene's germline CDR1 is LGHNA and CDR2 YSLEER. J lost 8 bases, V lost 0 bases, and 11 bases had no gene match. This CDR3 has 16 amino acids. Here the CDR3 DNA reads TGCGCCAGCAGCCAAGAGGGGCAGGGGGCGGTTCGAGGCTACACCTTC. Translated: CASSQEGQGAVRGYTF.

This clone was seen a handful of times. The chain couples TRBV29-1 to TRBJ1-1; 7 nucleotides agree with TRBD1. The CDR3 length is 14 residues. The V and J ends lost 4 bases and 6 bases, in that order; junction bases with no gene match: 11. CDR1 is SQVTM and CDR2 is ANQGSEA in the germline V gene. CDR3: CSVVRQGLAAEAFF. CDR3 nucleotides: TGCAGCGTTGTGAGACAGGGCCTGGCGGCTGAAGCTTTCTTT.

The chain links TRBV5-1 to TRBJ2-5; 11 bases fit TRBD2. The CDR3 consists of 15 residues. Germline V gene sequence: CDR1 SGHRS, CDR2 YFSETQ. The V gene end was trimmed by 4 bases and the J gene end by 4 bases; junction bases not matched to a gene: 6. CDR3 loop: CASSNSGGARETQYF. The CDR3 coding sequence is TGCGCCAGCAGCAATAGCGGGGGGGCCAGAGAGACCCAGTACTTC.

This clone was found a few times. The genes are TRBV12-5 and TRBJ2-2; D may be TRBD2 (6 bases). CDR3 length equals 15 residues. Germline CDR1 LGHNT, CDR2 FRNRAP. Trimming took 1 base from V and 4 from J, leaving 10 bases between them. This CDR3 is CASGLGQGGTGELFF. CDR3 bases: TGTGCTAGTGGTTTGGGCCAGGGAGGCACCGGGGAGCTGTTTTTT.

In DNA, the CDR3 is TGTGCCAGCAGTAGCCTTAGCAATCAGCCCCAGCATTTT. This sequence encodes CASSSLSNQPQHF. The rearrangement links TRBV2 to TRBJ1-5, with no clear D. CDR1 is SNHLY, CDR2 FYNNEI, per germline. Deletions cut 5 bases from V and 0 bases from J, with 5 bases between. CDR3 length: 13 residues.